This passage covers 30 T cell receptor beta chains from one sample sequenced in a study of blood T cells in healthy people across ages. A second PCR, run for about 6 to 12 cycles, used a sample-barcoded 5' primer plus a J-beta primer mix. TCRdb ran MiXCR on the 5' RACE reads and lists one entry per CDR3 protein. In the table there are around 600,000 distinct CDR3 sequences, around half of which are singletons. Source material: blood. These receptors all stem from an elderly man in good health.

The DNA of the CDR3 is TGTGCCAGCAGCAGACGACAGCAAGAGACCCAGTACTTC. It translates to CASSRRQQETQYF. The chain uses TRBV6-2 or TRBV6-3 and TRBJ2-5, with D tentatively TRBD1 (5 bases). This CDR3 region has 13 residues. Germline CDR1 reads MNHEY; CDR2 reads SVGEGT. Trimming removed 6 bases from V and 2 bases from J, with 10 bases in between.

J is TRBJ2-5 and V is TRBV7-2; 13 bases align to TRBD2. The germline V gene encodes CDR1 SGHTA and CDR2 FQGNSA. The length of the CDR3 is 16 residues. The V and J ends lost 5 bases and 5 bases, in that order; junction bases with no gene match: 8. The CDR3 sequence is CASSHRLAGGGETQYF. The CDR3 coding sequence is TGTGCCAGCAGCCACAGACTAGCGGGAGGCGGGGAGACCCAGTACTTC.

The chain is built from TRBV7-2 and TRBJ2-6; a possible D gene is TRBD1 (6 bases). There are 17 residues in the CDR3. V was cut by 5 bases and J by 4 bases, with 18 bases left in between. The germline V gene encodes CDR1 SGHTA and CDR2 FQGNSA. CDR3 sequence reads: CASSIRDISSGANVLTF. As DNA, the CDR3 is TGTGCCAGCAGCATCCGGGACATATCATCGGGGGCCAACGTCCTGACTTTC. Drawing the rest from reference TRBV7-2 and TRBJ2-6, the complete variable domain is GAGVSQSPSNKVTEKGKDVELRCDPISGHTALYWYRQSLGQGLEFLIYFQGNSAPDKSGLPSDRFSAERTGGSVSTLTIQRTQQEDSAVYLCASSIRDISSGANVLTFGAGSRLTVL.

This clonotype was picked up a small number of times. V usage is TRBV12-3 or TRBV12-4 and J usage is TRBJ1-2; a weak D match, TRBD1 (6 bases). The CDR3 length is 13 residues. V dropped 2 bases and J dropped 4 bases, with 8 bases sitting between them. Here the CDR3 DNA reads TGTGCCAGCAGTTTAAACAGGGTCTATGGCTACACCTTC. This gives the protein CASSLNRVYGYTF.

This chain joins TRBV11-3 and TRBJ2-1; TRBD1 matches 9 bases. V trimming: 3 bases; J trimming: 8 bases; junction bases outside the gene matches: 8. This CDR3 is built from 15 residues. Germline CDR1 reads SGHNT; CDR2 reads YENEEA. The CDR3 sequence: CASSLRFGTGYEQFF. CDR3 DNA: TGTGCCAGCAGCTTGAGGTTCGGGACAGGGTATGAGCAGTTCTTC.

The rearrangement joins TRBV27 to TRBJ2-5; 9 positions agree with TRBD2. The closer fit of TRBJ2-1 to the DNA end suggests the J call may be wrong. The germline V gene encodes CDR1 MNHEY and CDR2 SMNVEV (reference sequence). The CDR3 is 15 residues long. The CDR3 loop reads CASSLGGLAGQTQFF. The CDR3 bases are TGTGCCAGCAGTTTAGGGGGACTAGCCGGGCAGACCCAGTTCTTC.

This clonotype was recorded at least ten times. The chain recombines TRBV6-6 with TRBJ2-1; D uncertain. Germline V CDR1 and CDR2: MNHNY, SVGAGI (reference sequence). Trimming took off 6 bases at V and 4 bases at J, with 19 bases between the two ends. The CDR3 has 16 amino acids. CDR3 sequence (DNA): TGTGCCAGCAGCTACACGGATGCCGACGGGTACAATGAGCAGTTCTTC. The encoded protein is CASSYTDADGYNEQFF.

This clonotype was seen a single time. V gene TRBV28 combines with J gene TRBJ2-7; 9 nucleotides line up with TRBD1. The trim removed 6 bases at V and 4 bases at J, leaving 4 bases unmatched. Per the germline V gene, CDR1 is MDHEN and CDR2 is SYDVKM. This CDR3 has 13 residues. CDR3 nucleotide sequence: TGTGCCAGCAGGGGGACAGGGTTTTACGAGCAGTACTTC. Residues: CASRGTGFYEQYF. Supplemented by reference TRBV28 and TRBJ2-7, the full variable domain reads DVKVTQSSRYLVKRTGEKVFLECVQDMDHENMFWYRQDPGLGLRLIYFSYDVKMKEKGDIPEGYSVSREKKERFSLILESASTNQTSMYLCASRGTGFYEQYFGPGTRLTVT.

V gene TRBV7-2 combines with J gene TRBJ2-6; D remains ambiguous. CDR1 and CDR2 from the germline V gene are SGHTA and FQGNSA. The CDR3 has 19 amino acids. The V end was cut by 5 bases, the J end by 0 bases, with 20 bases between. Here the CDR3 DNA reads TGTGCCAGCAGCCCGGTTTGGGCGGTCGATAGCTCTGGGGCCAACGTCCTGACTTTC. Protein sequence: CASSPVWAVDSSGANVLTF.

The gene calls are TRBV5-1 and TRBJ2-1, with D unresolved. The DNA end is more similar to TRBJ2-7, so the J call may be wrong. There are 15 residues in the CDR3. Per the germline V gene, CDR1 is SGHRS and CDR2 is YFSETQ. CDR3 DNA: TGCGCCAGCAGCTTGGCCCAGTTCTCCTACAATGAGCAGTACTTC. Translated: CASSLAQFSYNEQYF.

The CDR3 spells CASATGQVTGELFF. The CDR3 bases are TGTGCCAGCGCTACGGGACAGGTCACCGGGGAGCTGTTTTTT. The chain employs TRBV6-5 and TRBJ2-2; TRBD1 matches 8 bases. V lost 8 bases to trimming and J lost 4 bases; unmatched junction nucleotides: 6. Germline CDR1 MNHEY, CDR2 SVGAGI. CDR3 length equals 14 residues.

The table lists this clonotype with a count of one. The rearrangement links TRBV6-2 or TRBV6-3 to TRBJ2-1; tentatively, D is TRBD1 (5 bases). This CDR3 is 14 amino acids long. Germline CDR1 is MNHEY and CDR2 is SVGEGT. Trimming cost V 5 bases and J 5 bases, with 13 bases left between them. CDR3 region: CASSPAAGNNEQFF. The CDR3 nucleotides read TGTGCCAGCAGTCCGGCCGCAGGGAACAATGAGCAGTTCTTC.

This chain connects TRBV7-9 to TRBJ1-1; no clear D gene. Trimming cost V 1 base and J 5 bases, with 11 bases left between them. Germline V gene data show CDR1 as SEHNR and CDR2 as FQNEAQ (reference sequence). The CDR3 extends over 14 amino acids. This CDR3 reads CASSLGGTWTEAFF. DNA of the CDR3: TGTGCCAGCAGCTTAGGTGGAACGTGGACTGAAGCTTTCTTT.

V is TRBV4-2 and J is TRBJ1-5; 7 bases agree with TRBD1. V lost 2 bases to trimming and J lost 3 bases; unmatched junction nucleotides: 13. Germline V lookup: CDR1 LGHNA, CDR2 YNFKEQ. The CDR3 has 18 amino acids. The CDR3 spells CASSQIHGTAGDNQPQHF. CDR3 coding DNA: TGTGCCAGCAGCCAAATCCACGGGACAGCCGGGGACAATCAGCCCCAGCATTTT.

Comments on this clonotype: One junction end disagrees with the germline gene, perhaps due to a read error. The CDR3 nucleotides read TGCAGTGCTCGACAGGAGTCCTACGAGCAATACTTC. Its translation: CSARQESYEQYF. The chain carries TRBV20-1 and TRBJ2-7; weak D call: TRBD1 (6 bases). Germline lookup yields CDR1 DFQATT and CDR2 SNEGSKA (reference sequence). This CDR3 has 12 residues.

Here the CDR3 DNA reads TGCGCCAGCAGCGACACGGGACAGGAGCGGAGGGGAGCTTTCTTT. It codes for CASSDTGQERRGAFF. The gene calls are TRBV5-1 and TRBJ1-1, with TRBD1 identical over 8 bases. V shed 4 bases, J shed 10 bases, and the junction held 15 bases outside the gene matches. The germline gives CDR1 SGHRS, CDR2 YFSETQ. There are 15 residues in the CDR3.

This clonotype was detected ten times or more. The chain combines TRBV7-2 with TRBJ2-1; 14 bases are a match to TRBD2. The germline V gene encodes CDR1 SGHTA and CDR2 FQGNSA. J was trimmed by 5 bases and V by 5 bases; bases with no gene match: 2. This CDR3 is 15 amino acids long. The CDR3 sequence: CASSTGLAGDNEQFF. CDR3 in DNA: TGTGCCAGCAGCACGGGACTAGCGGGGGACAATGAGCAGTTCTTC.

In this sample, this clonotype turned up a few times. The chain has TRBV7-2 and TRBJ2-5, with 10 bases lining up with TRBD2. CDR1 and CDR2 from the germline V gene are SGHTA and FQGNSA. The CDR3 is 18 amino acids. V was clipped by 1 base and J by 4 bases; unmatched bases: 12. In DNA, the CDR3 is TGTGCCAGCAGCTTAGTAGCGGCGGCTAGCGGGAGATCAGAGACCCAGTACTTC. This gives the protein CASSLVAAASGRSETQYF.

Comments on this clonotype: Relative to the germline gene, one junction end is altered; a read error may explain this. V gene TRBV7-9 combines with J gene TRBJ2-7, with D unresolved. The CDR3 loop spans 13 amino acids. Germline V gene lookup returns CDR1 SEHNR and CDR2 FQNEAQ (reference sequence). The CDR3 loop is CVSSSRPRYEQYF. The DNA for the CDR3 is TGTGTCAGCAGCTCCCGGCCCCGCTACGAGCAGTACTTC. Drawing the rest from reference TRBV7-9 and TRBJ2-7, the complete variable domain is DTGVSQNPRHKITKRGQNVTFRCDPISEHNRLYWYRQTLGQGPEFLTYFQNEAQLEKSRLLSDRFSAERPKGSFSTLEIQRTEQGDSAMYLCVSSSRPRYEQYFGPGTRLTVT.

V usage is TRBV7-2 and J usage is TRBJ2-6; TRBD1 is a possible D gene (6 bases). CDR1 SGHTA and CDR2 FQGNSA come from the germline V gene. The CDR3 sequence is 17 residues long. Trimming pared 3 bases from V and 2 bases from J, leaving 14 bases between. The CDR3 DNA sequence: TGTGCCAGCAGCTTCTACAGGGTGCGAACTGGGGCCAACGTCCTGACTTTC. It is translated as CASSFYRVRTGANVLTF.

The chain employs TRBV7-2 and TRBJ2-6, with a weak D call TRBD1 (5 bases). There are 14 residues in the CDR3. With 8 bases removed from V and 4 bases from J, the gap between germline ends came to 12 bases. The V gene's germline CDR1 is SGHTA and CDR2 FQGNSA. CDR3 sequence (DNA): TGTGCCAGCGCCCAGGGATCCGGGGCCAACGTCCTGACTTTC. The encoded protein is CASAQGSGANVLTF.

V and J are TRBV29-1 and TRBJ2-3, with D perhaps matching TRBD2 (5 bases). Deletions cut 4 bases from V and 6 bases from J, with 11 bases between. Looked up from germline, CDR1 is SQVTM and CDR2 is ANQGSEA. CDR3 length: 12 amino acids. The CDR3 nucleotides are TGCAGCGTTGCCTTAGCGTCGGATACGCAGTATTTT. It is translated as CSVALASDTQYF.

The chain couples TRBV10-3 to TRBJ1-1; 7 nucleotides align to TRBD1. Per the germline V gene, CDR1 is ENHRY and CDR2 is SYGVKD. The CDR3 consists of 11 residues. The J segment lost 3 bases and the V segment lost 9 bases, leaving 1 base of the junction unmatched. CDR3 coding DNA: TGTGCCATGGGACAGCACACTGAAGCTTTCTTT. Protein: CAMGQHTEAFF.

Comments on this clonotype: One end of the junction is discordant with germline, which a read error may explain. This sequence joins TRBV4-2 and TRBJ2-1; 7 nucleotides align to TRBD2. The CDR3 runs to 17 residues. Germline CDR1 reads LGHNA; CDR2 reads YNFKEQ. In DNA form, the CDR3 reads TGTGCCGGCAGCCAGAGACAGCGGGAAAGGTCCTACAATGAGCAGTTCTTC. Protein sequence: CAGSQRQRERSYNEQFF.

This clonotype was recorded a few times. The chain uses TRBV7-2 and TRBJ2-1; 9 nucleotides align to TRBD2. J was trimmed by 5 bases and V by 3 bases; bases with no gene match: 14. The CDR3 consists of 18 residues. Germline CDR1 is SGHTA and CDR2 is FQGNSA. Written as DNA, the CDR3 is TGTGCCAGCAGCTTCCCCCTGGGGCTAGCGGGGAGCGACAATGAGCAGTTCTTC. Encoded protein: CASSFPLGLAGSDNEQFF. Looking up the rest from reference TRBV7-2 and TRBJ2-1 gives the full variable domain: GAGVSQSPSNKVTEKGKDVELRCDPISGHTALYWYRQSLGQGLEFLIYFQGNSAPDKSGLPSDRFSAERTGGSVSTLTIQRTQQEDSAVYLCASSFPLGLAGSDNEQFFGPGTRLTVL.

The genes are TRBV5-4 and TRBJ2-4, with 8 bases aligning to TRBD1. The CDR3 has 14 amino acids. The germline V gene encodes CDR1 SGHNT and CDR2 YYREEE (reference sequence). The trim removed 4 bases at V and 9 bases at J, leaving 9 bases unmatched. This CDR3 is CASSTLRGQGIQYF. The CDR3 nucleotides read TGTGCCAGCAGCACGCTCAGGGGGCAAGGCATTCAGTACTTC.

The CDR3 protein is CASSLDPTPLHF. CDR3 DNA sequence: TGTGCCAGCAGCTTAGATCCGACACCCCTCCACTTT. J is TRBJ1-6 and V is TRBV11-2; no clear D gene. The CDR3 runs 12 residues. Looked up from germline, CDR1 is SGHAT and CDR2 is FQNNGV. V dropped 0 bases and J dropped 11 bases, with 5 bases sitting between them.

This clonotype appeared a few times. This sequence joins TRBV6-5 and TRBJ2-3; D unclear. Trimming took off 6 bases at V and 12 bases at J, with 19 bases between the two ends. This CDR3 region has 13 residues. Germline values: CDR1 MNHEY, CDR2 SVGAGI. The CDR3 bases are TGTGCCAGCAGCCGCGGACCCCCATTTATACAGTATTTT. Encoded protein: CASSRGPPFIQYF.

This clonotype was detected once. The chain has TRBV7-2 and TRBJ2-3, with D possibly called TRBD1 or TRBD2 (5 bases each). Germline-derived CDR1 and CDR2 are SGHTA and FQGNSA. CDR3 length equals 15 residues. Trimming pared 0 bases from V and 4 bases from J, leaving 11 bases between. The CDR3 region has the DNA TGTGCCAGCAGCTTAGCGGGCCTGGGGGCAGATACGCAGTATTTT. It is translated as CASSLAGLGADTQYF.

V is TRBV3-1 and J is TRBJ2-6; D gene unclear. Germline V gene lookup returns CDR1 LGHDT and CDR2 YNNKEL (reference sequence). This CDR3 spans 16 amino acids. Trimming took 4 bases from V and 0 from J, leaving 10 bases between them. CDR3 nucleotide sequence: TGTGCCAGCAGCCCCTCGGTGGGCTCTGGGGCCAACGTCCTGACTTTC. It encodes CASSPSVGSGANVLTF.